These 16 T cell receptor beta chains were all obtained from the same sample, sequenced in a study of T cells in Graves' hyperthyroidism and ophthalmopathy. RNA transcripts served as the template for amplifying TCR beta CDR3 regions. The HTBI primer set served for first-round RT-PCR of the TCR CDR3. TCRdb re-analysed the multiplex PCR reads in MiXCR, keeping a single row per CDR3 protein. Of 610,000 or so distinct CDR3 sequences listed, under 60% were seen once; the top ten hold about 8.3%. The sample taken for sequencing was peripheral blood or thyroid tissue (not recorded which). Receptors originate from a woman younger than 30 with Graves' hyperthyroidism.

This clonotype is a singleton in its sample. The V and J genes are TRBV10-3 and TRBJ1-2; weak D call: TRBD1 (6 bases). The CDR3 has 12 amino acids. CDR1 and CDR2 from the germline V gene are ENHRY and SYGVKD. V lost 6 bases and J lost 2, with 7 bases in between. CDR3 bases: TGTGCCATCAGGACAGGAAACTATGGCTACACCTTC. Its protein is CAIRTGNYGYTF.

The chain has TRBV15 and TRBJ2-6, with no clear D. Germline V CDR1 and CDR2: LNHNV, YYDKDF (reference sequence). V lost 2 bases, J lost 0 bases, and 11 bases lay in between. This CDR3 is built from 17 residues. For the CDR3, the DNA is TGTGCCACCAGCAGAACGAACCTGGACTCTGGGGCCAACGTCCTGACTTTC. Protein product: CATSRTNLDSGANVLTF.

This clonotype has only a few counts. This chain joins TRBV3-1 and TRBJ2-5, with 7 bases matching TRBD2. The CDR3 extends over 14 amino acids. Germline V CDR1 and CDR2: LGHDT, YNNKEL (reference sequence). The V gene end was trimmed by 1 base and the J gene end by 4 bases; junction bases not matched to a gene: 3. This CDR3 is CASSQVGGRETQYF. The CDR3 DNA reads as TGTGCCAGCAGCCAAGTTGGCGGGAGAGAGACCCAGTACTTC.

A single count supports this clonotype. The rearrangement uses TRBV24-1 and TRBJ2-5; 9 bases are a match to TRBD1. Germline V gene lookup returns CDR1 KGHDR and CDR2 SFDVKD. The length of the CDR3 is 15 residues. V lost 3 bases and J lost 5; bases outside the gene matches: 6. In DNA form, the CDR3 reads TGTGCCACCAGTGATCCGGGACAGGGTTCGGAGACCCAGTACTTC. Encoded protein: CATSDPGQGSETQYF.

This clonotype appeared once. The chain couples TRBV10-3 to TRBJ2-5; tentative D call: TRBD1 (6 bases). The germline V and J ends were trimmed by 2 bases and 1 base, with 17 bases remaining between them. CDR1 is ENHRY, CDR2 SYGVKD, per germline. This CDR3 is 17 amino acids long. The CDR3, as DNA: TGTGCCATCAGTGAGCCTTCCAGGGGTGGGGGCCAAGAGACCCAGTACTTC. The encoded protein is CAISEPSRGGGQETQYF.

This sequence joins TRBV20-1 and TRBJ2-7; a weak D match, TRBD1 (5 bases). The germline V gene has CDR1 DFQATT and CDR2 SNEGSKA (reference sequence). V was cut by 6 bases and J by 4 bases, with 25 bases left in between. The CDR3 totals 16 residues. The CDR3 region has the DNA TGCAGTGCCAGTAGCCCCAATGTGGACATACTATACGAGCAGTACTTC. This sequence encodes CSASSPNVDILYEQYF.

There are many counts of this clonotype. The rearrangement uses TRBV4-1 and TRBJ1-5; TRBD1 agrees at 9 bases. In germline, CDR1 is MGHRA, CDR2 YSYEKL. This CDR3 region has 16 residues. After removal of 0 bases from V and 2 bases from J, the junction contained 2 bases not matched to a gene. The CDR3 DNA reads as TGCGCCAGCAGCCAAGAGGACAGGGGAGGCAATCAGCCCCAGCATTTT. Translated, it gives CASSQEDRGGNQPQHF.

Comments on this clonotype: This CDR3 is missing its conserved last phenylalanine or tryptophan, likely due to a read error. The limits of the CDR3 on the DNA are not certain, so only TCRdb's listed CDR3 is given. The gene calls are TRBV7-6 and TRBJ1-4. The CDR3 is 13 residues long, ends included. Germline CDR1 reads SGHVS; CDR2 reads FNYEAQ. CDR3 in amino acids: CASSRGDEQYFGP.

A note on this clonotype: The DNA is left out, because the CDR3 cannot be placed on it with certainty; the CDR3 is given as TCRdb lists it. The gene calls are TRBV19 and TRBJ2-2; the D segment call TRBD1 is taken from the table without a DNA check. The CDR3 length equals 16 residues, ends included. Per the germline V gene, CDR1 is LNHDA and CDR2 is SQIVND (reference sequence). CDR3: CASSVTGTGAPGSCFF.

This clonotype was seen at least ten times. V and J are TRBV29-1 and TRBJ2-5, with a possible D match to TRBD1 (5 bases). Trimming pared 6 bases from V and 7 bases from J, leaving 21 bases between. This CDR3 comprises 14 residues. Germline CDR1 SQVTM, CDR2 ANQGSEA. CDR3 in amino acids: CSVPQPQATGTQYF. CDR3 nucleotide sequence: TGCAGCGTGCCCCAACCACAGGCTACGGGGACCCAGTACTTC.

This clonotype was detected a few times. The chain uses TRBV5-4 and TRBJ2-7; 14 nucleotides align to TRBD2. This CDR3 is built from 17 residues. The V gene's germline CDR1 is SGHNT and CDR2 YYREEE (reference sequence). Unmatched junction bases numbered 7, after V lost 3 bases and J lost 2 bases. The CDR3 region is CASSSGLAGDLTYEQYF. The CDR3 nucleotides read TGTGCCAGCAGCTCGGGACTAGCGGGAGACCTTACCTACGAGCAGTACTTC.

The chain employs TRBV7-3 and TRBJ2-7; D gene ambiguous. The tail of the sequence fits TRBJ2-1 better, so the J call may be wrong. The CDR3 runs to 14 residues. Germline CDR1 SGHTA, CDR2 FQGTGA. CDR3 in amino acids: CASSLHRSSNEQFF. The CDR3 nucleotides read TGTGCCAGCAGCCTACACCGAAGTAGCAATGAGCAGTTCTTC.

J is TRBJ1-2 and V is TRBV19; a possible D gene is TRBD1 (5 bases). Germline values: CDR1 LNHDA, CDR2 SQIVND (reference sequence). The V and J ends lost 6 bases and 8 bases respectively, with 16 bases between them. This CDR3 is 13 amino acids long. The CDR3: CASSLTERGGYTF. DNA for the CDR3: TGTGCCAGTAGCCTCACGGAGCGGGGCGGCTACACCTTC.

This clonotype has ten or more counts. The rearrangement joins TRBV2 to TRBJ1-5, with no clear D. With 7 bases removed from V and 1 base from J, the gap between germline ends came to 14 bases. CDR1 and CDR2 (germline): SNHLY, FYNNEI. The CDR3 contains 15 residues. CDR3: CASTPADGSNQPQHF. CDR3 nucleotide sequence: TGTGCCAGCACCCCCGCGGACGGCAGCAATCAGCCCCAGCATTTT. The variable domain in full, with the rest retrieved from reference TRBV2 and TRBJ1-5, is EPEVTQTPSHQVTQMGQEVILRCVPISNHLYFYWYRQILGQKVEFLVSFYNNEISEKSEIFDDQFSVERPDGSNFTLKIRSTKLEDSAMYFCASTPADGSNQPQHFGDGTRLSIL.

The rearrangement uses TRBV20-1 and TRBJ1-3, with TRBD1 identical over 8 bases. CDR1 is DFQATT and CDR2 is SNEGSKA in the germline V gene (reference sequence). There are 14 residues in the CDR3. J lost 3 bases, V lost 5 bases, and 6 bases had no gene match. DNA of the CDR3: TGCAGTGCTGGATCGACAGGGGTTGGAAACACCATATATTTT. It codes for CSAGSTGVGNTIYF.

This clonotype came up a few times. The CDR3 sequence: CASSQVGLAGGAGELFF. In DNA, the CDR3 is TGTGCCAGCAGCCAAGTGGGACTAGCGGGAGGCGCCGGGGAGCTGTTTTTT. This chain uses TRBV24-1 with TRBJ2-2, with TRBD2 identical over 15 bases. This CDR3 spans 17 amino acids. Germline CDR1 reads KGHDR; CDR2 reads SFDVKD. Trimming removed 11 bases from V and 6 bases from J; junction bases left unmatched: 12.